This TCR beta chain was identified during a study of CD8+ T cells in alopecia areata. A note on this clone: Its matching antigen is unknown.

The authors extracted RNA and reverse transcribed it into cDNA as the sequencing template. Sequencing was performed with immunoSEQ multiplex PCR; in TCRdb, only in-frame clones are kept and a portion is missing. Of about 140,000 clones in the sample, roughly 46% were seen once. General study findings and limits: Lesional scalp, especially alopecia totalis/universalis, showed higher clonality than normal scalp.

The length of the CDR3 is 15 residues. Trimming shortened V by 0 bases and J by 1 base, and 10 bases separated the two germline ends. This rearrangement joins TRBV23-1 to TRBJ2-7, with D perhaps matching TRBD1 or TRBD2 (5 bases each). TRBV23-1 falls under the ORF class, with uncertain function. The clonotype comes from a human donor with alopecia areata. The specimen was CD4+ T cells sorted from blood, collected at week 0. The CDR3 reads CASSQSGGKSYEQYF. The CDR3, as DNA: TGCGCCAGCAGTCAATCTGGGGGAAAATCCTACGAGCAGTACTTC.